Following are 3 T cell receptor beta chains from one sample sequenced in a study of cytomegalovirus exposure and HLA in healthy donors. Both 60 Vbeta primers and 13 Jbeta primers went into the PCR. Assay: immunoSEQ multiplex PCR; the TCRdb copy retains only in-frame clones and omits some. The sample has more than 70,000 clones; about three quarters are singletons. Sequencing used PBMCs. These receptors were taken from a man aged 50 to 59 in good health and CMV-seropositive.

The CDR3 sequence is CASSLSGTEAFF. CDR3 sequence (DNA): TGTGCCAGCAGCTTATCGGGTACTGAAGCTTTCTTT. The chain recombines TRBV11-3 with TRBJ1-1; D call uncertain. Trimming pared 2 bases from V and 5 bases from J, leaving 6 bases between. Germline loops: CDR1 SGHNT, CDR2 YENEEA. This CDR3 has 12 residues. The whole variable domain, filled in from reference TRBV11-3 and TRBJ1-1, reads EAGVVQSPRYKIIEKKQPVAFWCNPISGHNTLYWYLQNLGQGPELLIRYENEEAVDDSQLPKDRFSAERLKGVDSTLKIQPAELGDSAVYLCASSLSGTEAFFGQGTRLTVV.

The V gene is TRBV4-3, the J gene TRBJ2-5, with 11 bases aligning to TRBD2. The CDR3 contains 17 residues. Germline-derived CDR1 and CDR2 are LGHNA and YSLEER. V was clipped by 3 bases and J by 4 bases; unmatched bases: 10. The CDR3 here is CASSQALAGGHGETQYF. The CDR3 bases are TGCGCCAGCAGCCAGGCCCTAGCGGGAGGTCACGGAGAGACCCAGTACTTC.

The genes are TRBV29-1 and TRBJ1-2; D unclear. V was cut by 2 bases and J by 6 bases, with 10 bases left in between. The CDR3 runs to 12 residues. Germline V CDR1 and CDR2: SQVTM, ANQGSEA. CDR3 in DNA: TGCAGCGTTGAACCTACGGGGAATGGCTACACCTTC. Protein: CSVEPTGNGYTF.